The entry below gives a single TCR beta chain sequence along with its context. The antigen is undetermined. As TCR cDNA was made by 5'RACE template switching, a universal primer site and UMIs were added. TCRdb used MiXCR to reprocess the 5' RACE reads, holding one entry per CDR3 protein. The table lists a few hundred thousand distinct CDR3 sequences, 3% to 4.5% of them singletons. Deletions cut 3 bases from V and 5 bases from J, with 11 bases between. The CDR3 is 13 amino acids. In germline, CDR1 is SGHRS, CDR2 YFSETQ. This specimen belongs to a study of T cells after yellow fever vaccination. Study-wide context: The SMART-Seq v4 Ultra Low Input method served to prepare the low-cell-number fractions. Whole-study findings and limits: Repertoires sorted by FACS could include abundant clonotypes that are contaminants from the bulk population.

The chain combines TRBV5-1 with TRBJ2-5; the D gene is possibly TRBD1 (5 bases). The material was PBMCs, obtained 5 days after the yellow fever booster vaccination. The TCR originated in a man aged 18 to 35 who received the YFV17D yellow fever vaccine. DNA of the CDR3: TGCGCCAGCAGCTCGACAGTGACCGAGACCCAGTACTTC. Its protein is CASSSTVTETQYF.